This entry lists 9 T cell receptor beta chains sequenced from one sample in a study of blood T cells in healthy people across ages. Combining a sample-barcoded 5' primer with a J-beta primer mix, a second PCR ran for roughly 6 to 12 cycles. One entry per CDR3 protein, called by TCRdb with MiXCR from the 5' RACE reads. The sample carries hundreds of thousands of distinct CDR3 sequences, roughly 64% recorded once. The sequenced material came from blood. These receptors all stem from a man younger than 40 in good health.

V usage is TRBV20-1 and J usage is TRBJ2-7; 7 positions agree with TRBD2. This CDR3 is 13 amino acids long. Trimming cost V 6 bases and J 2 bases; bases outside gene matches: 7. Looked up from germline, CDR1 is DFQATT and CDR2 is SNEGSKA (reference sequence). In DNA form, the CDR3 reads TGCAGTGCCAGCAGCGGGACCCCCTACGAGCAGTACTTC. It codes for CSASSGTPYEQYF.

The V gene is TRBV20-1, the J gene TRBJ2-7; a weak D match, TRBD2 (6 bases). V was cut by 7 bases and J by 3 bases, with 13 bases left in between. The CDR3 has 12 residues. Germline values: CDR1 DFQATT, CDR2 SNEGSKA (reference sequence). CDR3 residues: CSVPLGGYEQYF. Here the CDR3 DNA reads TGCAGTGTTCCCCTGGGGGGCTACGAGCAGTACTTC.

This clonotype has a handful of counts. V gene TRBV7-9 combines with J gene TRBJ1-5; 8 positions agree with TRBD1. The V gene end was trimmed by 3 bases and the J gene end by 5 bases; junction bases not matched to a gene: 0. Germline V gene lookup returns CDR1 SEHNR and CDR2 FQNEAQ (reference sequence). The CDR3 length is 13 residues. CDR3 nucleotides: TGTGCCAGCAGCTTGACAGGGGATCAGCCCCAGCATTTT. Protein: CASSLTGDQPQHF.

The genes are TRBV20-1 and TRBJ2-7; TRBD2 agrees at 9 bases. This CDR3 contains 13 residues. V was pared by 6 bases and J by 3 bases, with 6 bases of the junction left unmatched. Germline V gene lookup returns CDR1 DFQATT and CDR2 SNEGSKA (reference sequence). The CDR3 here is CSARGREGYEQYF. The CDR3 nucleotides are TGCAGTGCCCGTGGGCGGGAGGGCTACGAGCAGTACTTC.

This chain connects TRBV7-3 to TRBJ2-5, with D perhaps TRBD1 or TRBD2 (5 bases each). This CDR3 region has 14 residues. Germline V gene data show CDR1 as SGHTA and CDR2 as FQGTGA. With 5 bases removed from V and 2 bases from J, the gap between germline ends came to 12 bases. CDR3 sequence: CASSRVGEQETQYF. Written as DNA, the CDR3 is TGTGCCAGCAGCCGAGTGGGGGAACAAGAGACCCAGTACTTC. The whole variable domain, remainder taken from reference TRBV7-3 and TRBJ2-5, is GAGVSQTPSNKVTEKGKYVELRCDPISGHTALYWYRQSLGQGPEFLIYFQGTGAADDSGLPNDRFFAVRPEGSVSTLKIQRTERGDSAVYLCASSRVGEQETQYFGPGTRLLVL.

This clonotype was seen a handful of times. V is TRBV3-1 and J is TRBJ1-6; 8 nucleotides align to TRBD1. The CDR3 runs 14 residues. V shed 4 bases and J 7 bases; nucleotides not matched to a gene: 3. The germline CDR1 and CDR2 sequences are LGHDT and YNNKEL (reference sequence). The CDR3: CASSLGQANSPLHF. CDR3 sequence (DNA): TGTGCCAGCAGCCTGGGACAGGCGAATTCACCCCTCCACTTT.

This clonotype showed up just a few times. The rearrangement links TRBV28 to TRBJ2-4; no firm D call. The CDR3 contains 14 residues. CDR1 and CDR2 (germline): MDHEN, SYDVKM. V dropped 5 bases and J dropped 0 bases, with 8 bases sitting between them. The CDR3 reads CASSTSIAKNIQYF. The CDR3 DNA reads as TGTGCCAGCAGTACCAGCATAGCCAAAAACATTCAGTACTTC.

This clonotype was seen a handful of times. The V and J genes are TRBV27 and TRBJ2-3; the D gene is possibly TRBD2 (5 bases). Germline CDR1 is MNHEY and CDR2 is SMNVEV (reference sequence). The CDR3 is made up of 13 amino acids. The germline V and J ends were trimmed by 2 bases and 6 bases, with 9 bases remaining between them. This chain's CDR3 is CASSLRPGDTQYF. CDR3 sequence (DNA): TGTGCCAGCAGTTTACGTCCGGGGGATACGCAGTATTTT.

This clonotype was counted only a few times. The chain carries TRBV6-1 and TRBJ2-1; D gene unclear. This CDR3 has 12 residues. Deletions cut 6 bases from V and 10 bases from J, with 13 bases between. In germline, CDR1 is MNHNS, CDR2 SASEGT. The CDR3 region has the DNA TGTGCCAGCAGGCTGGTGGGGTACGAGCAGTTCTTC. This encodes CASRLVGYEQFF.